The TCR beta chain under discussion was sequenced for a study of OX40 agonist ivuxolimab in advanced cancers. Germline CDR1 MDHEN, CDR2 SYDVKM. Trimming at V came to 7 bases and at J to 4 bases, leaving 9 bases not matched to a gene. The CDR3 covers 14 residues. The table came from immunoSEQ multiplex PCR; TCRdb's copy has only in-frame clones and leaves some out. The data show tens of thousands of clones, approximately 83% seen once. Autoimmune disease history or systemic immunosuppression led to patients being barred. Findings of the study overall: Mean expanded clone counts were higher in CD8+ than CD4+ T cells. Those patients achieving a partial response at 0.1-3.0 mg/kg showed among the lowest clonal expansion.

Turning to this clone: Its antigen is unknown.

The chain employs TRBV28 and TRBJ2-7; 8 bases are shared with TRBD2. The specimen comprised CD4+ or CD8+ T cells sorted from blood, sampled in a trial of the OX40 agonist ivuxolimab. This TCR was recovered from an adult with an advanced solid tumor such as melanoma, head and neck, liver or kidney cancer. Here the CDR3 reads CASTGGGVAYEQYF. Here the CDR3 DNA reads TGTGCCAGCACCGGGGGGGGAGTAGCATACGAGCAGTACTTC. Drawing the rest from reference TRBV28 and TRBJ2-7, the complete variable domain is DVKVTQSSRYLVKRTGEKVFLECVQDMDHENMFWYRQDPGLGLRLIYFSYDVKMKEKGDIPEGYSVSREKKERFSLILESASTNQTSMYLCASTGGGVAYEQYFGPGTRLTVT.